What follows are 16 T cell receptor beta chains derived from one specimen sequenced in a study of T cell changes during pregnancy in multiple sclerosis. The repertoire was sequenced with immunoSEQ multiplex PCR; TCRdb's copy has only in-frame clones and lacks some. Counted here are 90,000 to 150,000 clones, about 94% occurring once; the ten biggest clones make up roughly 5.7%. The sequencing here drew on peripheral blood, taken before pregnancy. These TCRs come from a female donor with multiple sclerosis, enrolled in a pregnancy study.

This clone appeared a single time. The chain employs TRBV7-9 and TRBJ1-2; the D gene is possibly TRBD1 (6 bases). The CDR3 extends over 18 amino acids. The V end was cut by 8 bases, the J end by 2 bases, with 27 bases between. Germline V gene data show CDR1 as SEHNR and CDR2 as FQNEAQ (reference sequence). CDR3 in DNA: TGTGCCAGCCATCCTAAGTCCATTCCGGGACAAAACAACTATGGCTACACCTTC. As protein: CASHPKSIPGQNNYGYTF. Looking up the rest from reference TRBV7-9 and TRBJ1-2 gives the full variable domain: DTGVSQNPRHKITKRGQNVTFRCDPISEHNRLYWYRQTLGQGPEFLTYFQNEAQLEKSRLLSDRFSAERPKGSFSTLEIQRTEQGDSAMYLCASHPKSIPGQNNYGYTFGSGTRLTVV.

The chain carries TRBV5-1 and TRBJ2-1; TRBD2 matches at 7 bases. The V gene's germline CDR1 is SGHRS and CDR2 YFSETQ. There are 16 residues in the CDR3. Trimming at V came to 4 bases and at J to 0 bases, leaving 7 bases not matched to a gene. This CDR3 reads CASSRWEGSSYNEQFF. CDR3 in DNA: TGCGCCAGCAGCCGATGGGAGGGCAGCTCCTACAATGAGCAGTTCTTC.

The chain joins TRBV2 to TRBJ2-7; D perhaps matches TRBD1 (5 bases). Trimming removed 3 bases at V and 4 bases at J, with 13 bases between. This CDR3 spans 14 amino acids. Germline values: CDR1 SNHLY, CDR2 FYNNEI. The CDR3 spells CASSDGAGYYEQYF. DNA for the CDR3: TGTGCCAGCAGTGATGGGGCAGGGTATTACGAGCAGTACTTC. The whole variable domain, filled in from reference TRBV2 and TRBJ2-7, reads EPEVTQTPSHQVTQMGQEVILRCVPISNHLYFYWYRQILGQKVEFLVSFYNNEISEKSEIFDDQFSVERPDGSNFTLKIRSTKLEDSAMYFCASSDGAGYYEQYFGPGTRLTVT.

This chain joins TRBV6-1 and TRBJ1-1; D unresolved. The germline CDR1 and CDR2 sequences are MNHNS and SASEGT. CDR3 length: 14 amino acids. The ends were cut back, 1 base at V and 1 base at J, with 7 bases in the middle. This chain's CDR3 is CASSEDGRNTEAFF. The CDR3 DNA reads as TGTGCCAGCAGTGAAGATGGGCGGAACACTGAAGCTTTCTTT.

The V call is TRBV28, the J call TRBJ2-4; 10 nucleotides align to TRBD2. Trimming at V came to 3 bases and at J to 10 bases, leaving 9 bases not matched to a gene. The CDR3 has 15 residues. Germline CDR1 is MDHEN and CDR2 is SYDVKM. As DNA, the CDR3 is TGTGCCAGCAGTTTGAGTCTAGCGGGAGTTAGGATTCAGTACTTC. It translates to CASSLSLAGVRIQYF.

V usage is TRBV7-9 and J usage is TRBJ2-3; perhaps TRBD2 as D (6 bases). In germline, CDR1 is SEHNR, CDR2 FQNEAQ (reference sequence). CDR3 length: 15 amino acids. The germline V and J ends were trimmed by 2 bases and 1 base, with 10 bases remaining between them. The CDR3 region has the DNA TGTGCCAGCAGCTTAATCGGGGGAGGCACAGATACGCAGTATTTT. Its protein is CASSLIGGGTDTQYF.

V is TRBV21-1 and J is TRBJ2-7; the D call in the table, TRBD2, was not verified against the DNA. TRBV21-1 is a pseudogene. This CDR3 contains 17 residues. DNA for the CDR3: TGTGCCAGCAGCGGCCAGCGGGGGGGCAAGATTACCTACGAGCAGTACTTC. Its translation is CASSGQRGGKITYEQYF.

The chain has TRBV2 and TRBJ2-7; 9 nucleotides line up with TRBD2. CDR1 is SNHLY and CDR2 is FYNNEI in the germline V gene. This CDR3 has 12 amino acids. CDR3 DNA sequence: TGTGTCCGCGGGAGGGCCGAGTACGAGCAGTACTTC. Residues: CVRGRAEYEQYF.

Worth noting for this clone: Other DNA sequences in the sample encode the same CDR3. The gene calls are TRBV27 and TRBJ2-2, with TRBD2 matching 13 bases. The J segment lost 5 bases and the V segment lost 4 bases, leaving 1 base of the junction unmatched. There are 15 residues in the CDR3. CDR1 and CDR2 (germline): MNHEY, SMNVEV (reference sequence). CDR3: CASSSGLAGTGELFF. CDR3 nucleotide sequence: TGTGCCAGCAGTTCGGGACTAGCGGGGACCGGGGAGCTGTTTTTT.

The chain carries TRBV6-1 and TRBJ2-1; 10 positions match TRBD1. Losses at the gene ends were 4 bases for V and 3 bases for J; bases not matched to a gene: 6. Germline assignment: CDR1 MNHNS and CDR2 SASEGT. The CDR3 totals 16 residues. The CDR3 protein is CASSARQGASYNEQFF. The CDR3 DNA is TGTGCCAGCAGTGCCCGACAGGGGGCCAGCTACAATGAGCAGTTCTTC.

The chain links TRBV20-1 to TRBJ1-1; D not certain. The CDR3 totals 11 residues. The V gene's germline CDR1 is DFQATT and CDR2 SNEGSKA (reference sequence). The germline V and J ends were trimmed by 3 bases and 1 base, with 3 bases remaining between them. CDR3 loop: CSASGNTEAFF. Written as DNA, the CDR3 is TGCAGTGCTAGCGGGAACACTGAAGCTTTCTTT.

This sequence joins TRBV25-1 and TRBJ2-2; 8 positions match TRBD1. The CDR3 sequence is 15 residues long. Trimming removed 6 bases from V and 4 bases from J; junction bases left unmatched: 7. The germline V gene has CDR1 MGHDK and CDR2 SYGVNS. Here the CDR3 reads CASRARTGPTGELFF. CDR3 in DNA: TGTGCCAGCAGGGCAAGGACAGGGCCCACCGGGGAGCTGTTTTTT.

As for this clone: Other DNA sequences in the same sample also yield this CDR3. The chain links TRBV27 to TRBJ2-1; D is undetermined. This CDR3 contains 15 residues. In germline, CDR1 is MNHEY, CDR2 SMNVEV (reference sequence). Trimming pared 0 bases from V and 0 bases from J, leaving 6 bases between. CDR3 in amino acids: CASSLSPSSYNEQFF. CDR3 nucleotide sequence: TGTGCCAGCAGTTTATCCCCTAGCTCCTACAATGAGCAGTTCTTC.

CDR3 region: CASSRYGNTIYF. CDR3 in DNA: TGTGCCAGCAGCCGCTATGGAAACACCATATATTTT. The chain links TRBV5-4 to TRBJ1-3, with unresolved D. The V gene's germline CDR1 is SGHNT and CDR2 YYREEE (reference sequence). Between the trimmed V and J ends, which lost 4 bases and 3 bases, there was a span of 5 bases. The CDR3 has 12 amino acids. Full variable domain (outside the CDR3, taken from reference TRBV5-4 and TRBJ1-3): ETGVTQSPTHLIKTRGQQVTLRCSSQSGHNTVSWYQQALGQGPQFIFQYYREEENGRGNFPPRFSGLQFPNYSSELNVNALELDDSALYLCASSRYGNTIYFGEGSWLTVV.

This clone came up once. The chain is built from TRBV9 and TRBJ2-7, with 10 bases that match TRBD2. This CDR3 region has 15 residues. From germline, CDR1 is SGDLS and CDR2 YYNGEE. Germline trimming cut 2 bases from V and 2 bases from J; bases unmatched to any gene: 4. CDR3 residues: CASSVSSGRPYEQYF. CDR3 coding DNA: TGTGCCAGCAGCGTCAGTAGCGGGAGGCCCTACGAGCAGTACTTC.

V gene TRBV5-4 combines with J gene TRBJ2-2; the D gene is possibly TRBD1 (5 bases). The CDR3 totals 16 residues. Germline V gene sequence: CDR1 SGHNT, CDR2 YYREEE (reference sequence). V lost 1 base to trimming and J lost 2 bases, with 12 bases between them. The CDR3 loop reads CASSLQGRVNTGELFF. CDR3 bases: TGTGCCAGCAGCTTGCAGGGCAGGGTCAACACCGGGGAGCTGTTTTTT.